The 32 T cell receptor beta chains listed next were all sequenced from one sample in a study of blood T cell repertoires in COVID-19 (dated by TCRdb to about 2020). The library relied on the immunoSEQ multiplex PCR assay. Held by TCRdb, this immuneACCESS table contains in-frame sequences only and omits some clones. Under half of the omission traces to an unresolved V gene where checked; the cause of the rest is unknown. The sample profile shows roughly 150,000 clones; under 90% of them were found once. The ten biggest clones cover 15% to 20% of the sample. Sample: peripheral blood. Source of these receptors: a woman of 80 years or more with acute or convalescent COVID-19.

The chain combines TRBV10-3 with TRBJ2-1; 8 positions match TRBD1. Per the germline V gene, CDR1 is ENHRY and CDR2 is SYGVKD. V gave up 0 bases and J gave up 7 bases; unmatched junction bases: 5. There are 15 residues in the CDR3. As DNA, the CDR3 is TGTGCCATCAGTGAGTCGCAGGGGGCCACGAATGAGCAGTTCTTC. This translates into CAISESQGATNEQFF.

This clone was found a few times. The chain links TRBV11-2 to TRBJ2-7, with a weak D call TRBD2 (6 bases). Germline CDR1 SGHAT, CDR2 FQNNGV. This CDR3 has 17 amino acids. Deletions cut 1 base from V and 3 bases from J, with 19 bases between. The CDR3 bases are TGTGCCAGCAGCTTAGGCCTACTACGGGACTCGAGCTACGAGCAGTACTTC. As protein: CASSLGLLRDSSYEQYF.

This chain joins TRBV2 and TRBJ1-3; D call uncertain. The CDR3 has 15 amino acids. V dropped 1 base and J dropped 0 bases, with 7 bases sitting between them. Germline values: CDR1 SNHLY, CDR2 FYNNEI. The CDR3 nucleotides are TGTGCCAGCAGTGAAGGTCAGCGCTCTGGAAACACCATATATTTT. This translates into CASSEGQRSGNTIYF.

V and J are TRBV5-1 and TRBJ2-3, with D possibly TRBD1 on 8 matching bases. Germline loops: CDR1 SGHRS, CDR2 YFSETQ. Trimming removed 0 bases from V and 2 bases from J, with 22 bases in between. This CDR3 has 19 residues. Here the CDR3 DNA reads TGCGCCAGCAGCTTGGTCGGGACAGGTACTGGGGGGGTCACAGATACGCAGTATTTT. Its protein is CASSLVGTGTGGVTDTQYF.

This clone came up a few times. This chain uses TRBV7-9 with TRBJ2-7; D gene uncertain. CDR3 size: 11 residues. Germline V CDR1 and CDR2: SEHNR, FQNEAQ (reference sequence). The germline V and J ends were trimmed by 5 bases and 5 bases, with 7 bases remaining between them. In DNA, the CDR3 is TGTGCCAGCAGCGATTCGGACGAGCAGTACTTC. It translates to CASSDSDEQYF.

Only one count was recorded for this clone. The rearrangement links TRBV24-1 to TRBJ2-2, with 11 bases fitting TRBD2. Germline lookup yields CDR1 KGHDR and CDR2 SFDVKD. The CDR3 length is 15 residues. V was clipped by 4 bases and J by 7 bases; unmatched bases: 4. The CDR3 here is CATSEPGLADGELFF. In DNA, the CDR3 is TGTGCCACCAGTGAACCGGGACTAGCGGACGGGGAGCTGTTTTTT.

This clone was found once. The chain employs TRBV5-4 and TRBJ1-2, with TRBD1 identical over 10 bases. Trimming removed 4 bases from V and 8 bases from J; junction bases left unmatched: 8. CDR1 is SGHNT, CDR2 YYREEE, per germline (reference sequence). The CDR3 is 14 residues long. CDR3 in DNA: TGTGCCAGCAGCGCCCGACAGGGGGCCGGAGGCTACACCTTC. Its translation is CASSARQGAGGYTF.

This chain joins TRBV20-1 and TRBJ2-7; TRBD1 aligns across 10 bases. The CDR3 length is 13 residues. Germline V CDR1 and CDR2: DFQATT, SNEGSKA (reference sequence). Trimming took 3 bases from V and 7 from J; bases not matched to a gene: 6. CDR3 residues: CSASGDRGYEQYF. CDR3 DNA: TGCAGTGCTAGTGGGGACAGGGGTTATGAGCAGTACTTC.

The chain couples TRBV7-2 to TRBJ2-7; D may be TRBD1 (6 bases). The CDR3 runs 14 residues. CDR1 is SGHTA and CDR2 is FQGNSA in the germline V gene. V gave up 3 bases and J gave up 6 bases, with 15 bases separating them. This CDR3 is CASSFLGAQVEQYF. CDR3 bases: TGTGCCAGCAGCTTCCTGGGGGCCCAAGTCGAGCAGTACTTC.

This sequence joins TRBV6-2 or TRBV6-3 and TRBJ2-3; 9 bases map to TRBD2. The germline V gene encodes CDR1 MNHEY and CDR2 SVGEGT. V lost 6 bases and J lost 0; bases outside the gene matches: 7. The CDR3 loop spans 16 amino acids. The CDR3 DNA sequence: TGTGCCAGCAGCCCCCAGCTAGCGGGGAGCACAGATACGCAGTATTTT. It yields the protein CASSPQLAGSTDTQYF.

This sequence joins TRBV5-4 and TRBJ2-7; 12 bases line up with TRBD2. The J segment lost 6 bases and the V segment lost 4 bases, leaving 11 bases of the junction unmatched. Germline CDR1 reads SGHNT; CDR2 reads YYREEE (reference sequence). There are 16 residues in the CDR3. The CDR3 region is CASSTTLAGGRFEQYF. DNA of the CDR3: TGTGCCAGCAGCACCACCCTAGCGGGGGGGCGTTTCGAGCAGTACTTC.

This clone was seen only once. V and J are TRBV11-2 and TRBJ2-3, with 7 bases identical to TRBD2. Germline trimming cut 1 base from V and 4 bases from J; bases unmatched to any gene: 8. The CDR3 is made up of 16 amino acids. Germline V CDR1 and CDR2: SGHAT, FQNNGV. CDR3: CASSLGLREKADTQYF. CDR3 bases: TGTGCCAGCAGCTTAGGATTGCGGGAGAAGGCAGATACGCAGTATTTT.

The rearrangement links TRBV27 to TRBJ2-5, with D possibly TRBD1 on 5 matching bases. V lost 5 bases to trimming and J lost 4 bases, with 11 bases between them. This CDR3 contains 13 residues. Germline V gene data show CDR1 as MNHEY and CDR2 as SMNVEV (reference sequence). CDR3 protein: CASSQARGETQYF. The CDR3, as DNA: TGTGCCAGCAGTCAGGCTAGGGGAGAGACCCAGTACTTC.

This clone appeared a few times. V gene TRBV29-1 combines with J gene TRBJ1-5; 7 nucleotides match TRBD1. Germline V gene sequence: CDR1 SQVTM, CDR2 ANQGSEA. The CDR3 length is 12 residues. After removal of 4 bases from V and 4 bases from J, the junction contained 1 base not matched to a gene. CDR3 in DNA: TGCAGCGTTGCGGACAGGAATCAGCCCCAGCATTTT. Translation gives CSVADRNQPQHF.

On this clone itself: The sample contains more than one DNA sequence encoding this CDR3. The chain links TRBV5-4 to TRBJ2-7; 7 bases are a match to TRBD1. V dropped 4 bases and J dropped 6; count of bases not matched to a gene: 4. The CDR3 runs to 12 residues. Germline values: CDR1 SGHNT, CDR2 YYREEE (reference sequence). The CDR3 DNA reads as TGTGCCAGCAGCCTGGCAGGGGGCGAGCAGTACTTC. This encodes CASSLAGGEQYF.

This chain links TRBV5-1 with TRBJ2-3, with 10 positions matching TRBD2. This CDR3 is 18 amino acids long. The germline gives CDR1 SGHRS, CDR2 YFSETQ. Trimming removed 0 bases from V and 4 bases from J; junction bases left unmatched: 11. The CDR3 DNA sequence: TGCGCCAGCAGCTTGGGCTCCCGCAGCGGGAGGGCCGCAGATACGCAGTATTTT. Protein: CASSLGSRSGRAADTQYF.

The chain joins TRBV7-8 to TRBJ2-3; D perhaps matches TRBD2 (6 bases). Germline V gene data show CDR1 as SGHVS and CDR2 as FQNEAQ. The CDR3 sequence is 14 residues long. Between the trimmed V and J ends, which lost 4 bases and 3 bases, there was a span of 11 bases. CDR3 DNA sequence: TGTGCCAGCAGCTCCCCCGCGGGGACAGATACGCAGTATTTT. Its translation is CASSSPAGTDTQYF.

The rearrangement uses TRBV10-3 and TRBJ2-1; 9 positions match TRBD1. The CDR3 contains 16 residues. Germline CDR1 is ENHRY and CDR2 is SYGVKD. Trimming removed 0 bases from V and 7 bases from J; junction bases left unmatched: 7. CDR3 in DNA: TGTGCCATCAGTGAGTCCACAGGGGGCGGGTGGAATGAGCAGTTCTTC. Amino acids: CAISESTGGGWNEQFF.

The chain combines TRBV7-2 with TRBJ1-5, with TRBD1 matching 7 bases. The CDR3 covers 15 residues. Germline V gives CDR1 SGHTA, CDR2 FQGNSA. The trim removed 6 bases at V and 1 base at J, leaving 6 bases unmatched. The CDR3 loop reads CASSWTGGSNQPQHF. CDR3 nucleotides: TGTGCCAGCAGTTGGACAGGTGGCAGCAATCAGCCCCAGCATTTT.

The chain is built from TRBV7-2 and TRBJ1-2, with 11 bases aligning to TRBD1. The CDR3 covers 13 residues. Germline CDR1 is SGHTA and CDR2 is FQGNSA. Unmatched junction bases numbered 3, after V lost 6 bases and J lost 6 bases. CDR3 DNA sequence: TGTGCCAGCAGAAGGACAGGGGGCCATGGCTACACCTTC. Translation: CASRRTGGHGYTF.

This clone was counted between two and nine times. The genes are TRBV2 and TRBJ1-6, with a possible D match to TRBD1 (5 bases). With 4 bases removed from V and 9 bases from J, the gap between germline ends came to 16 bases. CDR1 and CDR2 (germline): SNHLY, FYNNEI. The CDR3 sequence is 15 residues long. The CDR3 coding sequence is TGTGCCAGCAGTGCTAGGGGAGGGGATGGTTCACCCCTCCACTTT. It yields the protein CASSARGGDGSPLHF. Supplemented by reference TRBV2 and TRBJ1-6, the full variable domain reads EPEVTQTPSHQVTQMGQEVILRCVPISNHLYFYWYRQILGQKVEFLVSFYNNEISEKSEIFDDQFSVERPDGSNFTLKIRSTKLEDSAMYFCASSARGGDGSPLHFGNGTRLTVT.

This sequence joins TRBV5-1 and TRBJ2-5, with D possibly being TRBD1 (5 bases). The CDR3 loop spans 13 amino acids. Germline V gene sequence: CDR1 SGHRS, CDR2 YFSETQ. V lost 0 bases, J lost 5 bases, and 8 bases lay in between. The CDR3 DNA is TGCGCCAGCAGCTTGGAGGGGCGGGAGACCCAGTACTTC. It yields the protein CASSLEGRETQYF.

V usage is TRBV27 and J usage is TRBJ1-1; tentatively, D is TRBD1 (5 bases). Per the germline V gene, CDR1 is MNHEY and CDR2 is SMNVEV (reference sequence). Trimming pared 3 bases from V and 2 bases from J, leaving 19 bases between. The CDR3 is 17 amino acids. The CDR3 DNA reads TGTGCCAGCAGTTTCCACGGGTTGGGGGGAGGAAACACTGAAGCTTTCTTT. It specifies CASSFHGLGGGNTEAFF.

The rearrangement joins TRBV28 to TRBJ1-6; D possibly corresponds to TRBD1 (5 bases). The germline V gene encodes CDR1 MDHEN and CDR2 SYDVKM. This CDR3 contains 15 residues. V gave up 5 bases and J gave up 6 bases, with 14 bases separating them. CDR3 nucleotides: TGTGCCAGCAGTATTACAGGAATTAGTAATTCACCCCTCCACTTT. This translates into CASSITGISNSPLHF.

The chain has TRBV3-1 (or the pseudogene TRBV3-2) and TRBJ1-1, with unresolved D. The CDR3 is 13 amino acids. Germline-derived CDR1 and CDR2 are LGHDT and YNNKEL (reference sequence). V lost 5 bases and J 4 bases, leaving 11 bases between the germline ends. CDR3 sequence: CASSSTWSTEAFF. CDR3 coding DNA: TGTGCCAGCAGCTCCACTTGGAGCACTGAAGCTTTCTTT.

The chain carries TRBV15 and TRBJ1-6; unclear D gene. The CDR3 extends over 13 amino acids. Trimming removed 0 bases from V and 10 bases from J, with 7 bases in between. Germline CDR1 and CDR2: LNHNV and YYDKDF (reference sequence). The CDR3 loop reads CATSRDYGSPLHF. The CDR3 DNA sequence: TGTGCCACCAGCAGAGACTACGGGTCACCCCTCCACTTT.

The chain couples TRBV9 to TRBJ1-2; D is possibly TRBD1 (5 bases). There are 15 residues in the CDR3. Germline V gives CDR1 SGDLS, CDR2 YYNGEE. Trimming stripped 6 bases from V and 8 bases from J, with 23 bases between. The CDR3 bases are TGTGCCAGCACCCGCCCGGGGGGTTCTTCGGAGGGCTACACCTTC. It yields the protein CASTRPGGSSEGYTF.

This clone appeared a single time. The rearrangement links TRBV3-1 (or the pseudogene TRBV3-2) to TRBJ2-7, with TRBD2 identical over 9 bases. Trimming removed 0 bases from V and 3 bases from J; junction bases left unmatched: 12. The CDR3 loop spans 18 amino acids. Germline values: CDR1 LGHDT, CDR2 YNNKEL (reference sequence). CDR3 nucleotide sequence: TGTGCCAGCAGCCAAGAGCAGTTTCGCGGGAGGGGGGACTACGAGCAGTACTTC. Translating it yields CASSQEQFRGRGDYEQYF.

This chain uses TRBV19 with TRBJ2-1, with 8 bases identical to TRBD2. Trimming at V came to 9 bases and at J to 1 base, leaving 14 bases not matched to a gene. CDR1 is LNHDA, CDR2 SQIVND, per germline (reference sequence). This CDR3 has 17 residues. CDR3 protein: CASCRWLAGLSYNEQFF. Written as DNA, the CDR3 is TGTGCCAGCTGTAGGTGGCTAGCGGGTTTATCCTACAATGAGCAGTTCTTC.

This chain connects TRBV29-1 to TRBJ2-1; 10 nucleotides align to TRBD2. This CDR3 is built from 18 residues. Germline CDR1 SQVTM, CDR2 ANQGSEA. V lost 0 bases and J lost 7; bases outside the gene matches: 15. The CDR3 nucleotides read TGCAGCGTTGAAGAAGCTAGCGGGAGCCTCCTAGGTACGAATGAGCAGTTCTTC. It is translated as CSVEEASGSLLGTNEQFF.

This clone has a single count. The V call is TRBV27, the J call TRBJ2-2, with TRBD2 matching 16 bases. The ends lost 4 bases at V and 3 bases at J; junction bases unmatched: 5. Germline V gene data show CDR1 as MNHEY and CDR2 as SMNVEV (reference sequence). This CDR3 is 18 amino acids long. Written as DNA, the CDR3 is TGTGCCAGCAGTTATGGGACTAGCGGGGGGGCCGACACCGGGGAGCTGTTTTTT. Residues: CASSYGTSGGADTGELFF.

The chain joins TRBV6-2 or TRBV6-3 to TRBJ1-6; 8 bases are shared with TRBD1. The germline gives CDR1 MNHEY, CDR2 SVGEGT. The V segment lost 1 base and the J segment 4 bases; nucleotides outside the gene matches: 0. The CDR3 loop spans 15 amino acids. Written as DNA, the CDR3 is TGTGCCAGCAGTTACTACAGGGGGTATAATTCACCCCTCCACTTT. Encoded protein: CASSYYRGYNSPLHF.